This T cell receptor (beta chain) emerged from a study of blood T cell repertoires in COVID-19. Overall study context: In each case, the material was cDNA or gDNA derived from T cells, B-cell-depleted T cells, or PBMCs.

Methods used by the authors: Cell counts per sample came from amplifying reference gene primers. Sequenced by immunoSEQ multiplex PCR; TCRdb stores in-frame clones only, minus some. V and J calls and clone size follow that table, whereas D and trimming were derived from the DNA. The sample yields 240,000 or so clones, over 65% seen once. The sample comprised peripheral blood. The receptor comes from an elderly woman with acute or convalescent COVID-19.

The chain's CDR3 is CASSTGTRSEQFF. Written as DNA, the CDR3 is TGCGCCAGCAGTACCGGGACTAGGAGTGAGCAGTTCTTC. The V call is TRBV10-1, the J call TRBJ2-1; the match to TRBD2 covers 8 bases. From germline, CDR1 is WNHNN and CDR2 SYGVQD (reference sequence). The junction had 6 bases not matched to a gene; V was cut back by 5 bases and J by 9 bases. The CDR3 loop spans 13 amino acids.